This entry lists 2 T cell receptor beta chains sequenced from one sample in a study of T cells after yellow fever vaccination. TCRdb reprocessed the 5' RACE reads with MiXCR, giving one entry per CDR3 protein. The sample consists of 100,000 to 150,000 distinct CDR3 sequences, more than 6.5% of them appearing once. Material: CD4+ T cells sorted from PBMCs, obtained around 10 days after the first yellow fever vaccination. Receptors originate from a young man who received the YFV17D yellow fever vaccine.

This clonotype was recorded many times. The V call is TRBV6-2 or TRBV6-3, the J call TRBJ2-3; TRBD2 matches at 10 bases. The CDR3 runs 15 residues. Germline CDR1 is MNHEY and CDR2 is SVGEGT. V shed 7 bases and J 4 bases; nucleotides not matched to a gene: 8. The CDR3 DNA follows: TGTGCCAGCACCGGACTAGCGGTCGGGTCAGATACGCAGTATTTT. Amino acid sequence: CASTGLAVGSDTQYF.

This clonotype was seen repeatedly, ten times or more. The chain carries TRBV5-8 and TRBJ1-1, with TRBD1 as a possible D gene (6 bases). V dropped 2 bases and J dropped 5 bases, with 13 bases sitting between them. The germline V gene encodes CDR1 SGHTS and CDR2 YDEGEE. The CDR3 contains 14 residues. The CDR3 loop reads CASSFGQGRTEAFF. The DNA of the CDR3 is TGTGCCAGCAGCTTCGGGCAGGGGAGGACTGAAGCTTTCTTT.